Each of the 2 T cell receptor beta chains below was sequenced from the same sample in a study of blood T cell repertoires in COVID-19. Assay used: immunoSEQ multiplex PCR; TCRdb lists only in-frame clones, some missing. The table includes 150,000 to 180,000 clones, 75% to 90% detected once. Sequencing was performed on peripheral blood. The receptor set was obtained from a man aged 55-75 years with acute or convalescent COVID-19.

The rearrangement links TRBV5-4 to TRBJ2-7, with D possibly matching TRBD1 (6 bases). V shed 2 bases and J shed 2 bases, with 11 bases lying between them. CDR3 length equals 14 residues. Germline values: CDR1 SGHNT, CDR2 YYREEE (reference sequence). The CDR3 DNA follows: TGTGCCAGCAGCTTAGGACAGTCTCCCTACGAGCAGTACTTC. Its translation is CASSLGQSPYEQYF.

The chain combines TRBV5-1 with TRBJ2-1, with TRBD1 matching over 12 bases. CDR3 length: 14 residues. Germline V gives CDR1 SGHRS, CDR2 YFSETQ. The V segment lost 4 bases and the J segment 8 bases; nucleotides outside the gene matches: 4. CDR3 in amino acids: CASSLGQGAHEQFF. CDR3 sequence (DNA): TGCGCCAGCAGCCTGGGACAGGGGGCACATGAGCAGTTCTTC.